These T cell receptor beta chains were read from a single sample in a study of identical twins. Each CDR3 protein gets one entry after TCRdb re-called the 5' RACE reads with MiXCR. The table records about 720,000 distinct CDR3 sequences, over 15% of them present only once. These sequences were also reported in another study, on T cells expressing NK-cell markers.

Sequenced input: PBMCs. Receptor source: a woman aged 18-29 years in good health. Each CDR3 is given with its conserved first and last residue. The order of the fields is V gene, clone size, J gene, D gene, CDR3 protein, CDR3 DNA. The D gene is left open where the match is weak. Expanded clones are given a class, and other clones once, few, many or no size at all.

TRBV29-1	few	TRBJ2-3	TRBD2	CSVAPGLAGVTDTQYF	TGCAGCGTTGCCCCTGGACTAGCGGGAGTCACAGATACGCAGTATTTT
TRBV27	NA	TRBJ1-5	NA	CASSLFKGSNQPQHF	TGTGCCAGCAGTTTATTCAAGGGGTCCAATCAGCCCCAGCATTTT
TRBV29-1	few	TRBJ1-6	NA	CSVQTGSSSPLHF	TGCAGCGTTCAAACAGGGTCAAGTTCACCCCTCCACTTT
TRBV20-1	NA	TRBJ2-3	TRBD2	CSAAGLAGFTDTQYF	TGCAGTGCGGCGGGACTAGCGGGGTTCACAGATACGCAGTATTTT
TRBV20-1	few	TRBJ1-1	TRBD1	CSANTGDTEAFF	TGCAGTGCTAACACAGGGGATACTGAAGCTTTCTTT
TRBV6-2/TRBV6-3	NA	TRBJ1-2	NA	CASRNRGSANYGYTF	TGTGCCAGCAGAAATCGAGGATCAGCTAACTATGGCTACACCTTC
TRBV20-1	NA	TRBJ2-7	NA	CSASSRGYSYEQYF	TGCAGTGCCTCAAGCAGGGGTTACTCCTACGAGCAGTACTTC
TRBV28	NA	TRBJ1-4	NA	CAWGRRGGEKLFF	TGTGCCTGGGGGCGTAGGGGAGGTGAAAAACTGTTTTTT
TRBV9	few	TRBJ2-7	TRBD2	CASSPQERGFYEQYF	TGTGCCAGCAGCCCTCAGGAGCGGGGGTTTTACGAGCAGTACTTC
TRBV5-5	few	TRBJ1-2	TRBD1	CASSLTGAEHYGYTF	TGTGCCAGCAGCTTGACAGGGGCCGAACACTATGGCTACACCTTC
TRBV24-1	few	TRBJ2-2	TRBD1	CATSDFPGQGAGSTGELFF	TGTGCCACCAGTGATTTTCCGGGACAGGGGGCCGGGAGCACCGGGGAGCTGTTTTTT
TRBV3-1	NA	TRBJ2-7	NA	CASSPDRAAGFGQYF	TGTGCCAGCAGCCCAGACAGGGCGGCGGGATTTGGGCAGTACTTC
TRBV12-5	NA	TRBJ2-7	TRBD1	CASGLVRDRYYEQYF	TGTGCTAGTGGTTTGGTACGGGACAGGTACTACGAGCAGTACTTC
TRBV7-2	few	TRBJ1-1	NA	CASSLFPSSNTEAFF	TGTGCCAGCAGCTTATTCCCAAGCTCGAACACTGAAGCTTTCTTT
TRBV12-3/TRBV12-4	many	TRBJ2-3	TRBD2	CASSFHSGTTDTQYF	TGTGCCAGCAGTTTTCATAGCGGGACTACAGATACGCAGTATTTT